This T cell receptor (beta chain) was sequenced for a study of OX40 agonist ivuxolimab in advanced cancers. Across the whole study: The study enrolled dose-escalation patients with hepatocellular carcinoma, melanoma, renal cell or head and neck cancer. The dose-escalation cohort was approximately 85% male, with a mean age of 60 years, ranging roughly 20 to 90.

Method: immunoSEQ multiplex PCR; TCRdb's copy keeps in-frame clones and lacks some. Among more than 55,000 clones listed, about nine tenths were seen once. A word on this clone: Its antigen remains unidentified.

Anyone with autoimmune disease history or systemic immunosuppression was excluded. V shed 1 base and J 10 bases; nucleotides not matched to a gene: 5. The CDR3 has 15 amino acids. Per the germline V gene, CDR1 is MDHEN and CDR2 is SYDVKM. Findings and caveats of the study: More expanded clones were seen, on average, in CD8+ T cells than in CD4+.

The specimen was CD4+ or CD8+ T cells sorted from blood, collected in a trial of the OX40 agonist ivuxolimab. The TCR was taken from an adult with an advanced solid tumor such as melanoma, head and neck, liver or kidney cancer. This chain joins TRBV28 and TRBJ2-1, with TRBD2 matching over 12 bases. The CDR3 loop reads CASSLSSGGAWEQFF. CDR3 DNA sequence: TGTGCCAGCAGTTTATCTAGCGGGGGGGCGTGGGAGCAGTTCTTC.